These 13 T cell receptor beta chains originate from one sample sequenced in a study of T cells in Graves' hyperthyroidism and ophthalmopathy. RNA transcripts gave rise to amplified TCR beta CDR3 regions. TCR CDR3 regions were first amplified by RT-PCR with HTBI primers. MiXCR, applied by TCRdb to the multiplex PCR reads, yields one record per CDR3 protein. This table holds roughly 280,000 distinct CDR3 sequences, approximately 15% found once. The sequencing sample was made of blood. These receptors all stem from a woman aged 60 to 75 with Graves' ophthalmopathy.

This clonotype was counted many times. The chain combines TRBV29-1 with TRBJ2-3; D not certain. The V and J ends lost 5 bases and 4 bases respectively, with 10 bases between them. Germline V gene data show CDR1 as SQVTM and CDR2 as ANQGSEA. The length of the CDR3 is 12 residues. For the CDR3, the DNA is TGCAGCGTTCGAGACAATCCAGATACGCAGTATTTT. This translates into CSVRDNPDTQYF.

This chain links TRBV5-1 with TRBJ1-1; the D is unclear. Germline V lookup: CDR1 SGHRS, CDR2 YFSETQ. The V end lost 4 bases, the J end lost 0 bases, and 7 bases lay between the germline ends. The CDR3 covers 13 residues. CDR3 sequence: CASSKNMNTEAFF. In DNA form, the CDR3 reads TGCGCCAGCAGCAAAAACATGAACACTGAAGCTTTCTTT.

This clonotype was observed at least ten times. This rearrangement joins TRBV6-1 to TRBJ1-5; 7 nucleotides match TRBD1. Losses at the gene ends were 5 bases for V and 0 bases for J; bases not matched to a gene: 13. There are 18 residues in the CDR3. CDR1 and CDR2 from the germline V gene are MNHNS and SASEGT. DNA for the CDR3: TGTGCCAGCAGTTATCCCTTCGGGACAGACTATAGCAATCAGCCCCAGCATTTT. Its translation is CASSYPFGTDYSNQPQHF.

At least ten counts were recorded for this clonotype. The chain uses TRBV20-1 and TRBJ2-2, with TRBD1 matching over 7 bases. V lost 6 bases, J lost 5 bases, and 12 bases stayed unmatched. The CDR3 is 15 amino acids. Germline loops: CDR1 DFQATT, CDR2 SNEGSKA (reference sequence). Written as DNA, the CDR3 is TGCAGTGCCCACCAAGGGACAGCAAAAACCGGGGAGCTGTTTTTT. Translating it yields CSAHQGTAKTGELFF.

This clonotype was recorded many times. This chain uses TRBV7-9 with TRBJ2-7; TRBD1 aligns across 9 bases. After removal of 5 bases from V and 5 bases from J, the junction contained 10 bases not matched to a gene. Germline loops: CDR1 SEHNR, CDR2 FQNEAQ (reference sequence). The CDR3 loop spans 15 amino acids. The DNA for the CDR3 is TGTGCCAGCAGCATTTACCGGGACAGGGCCCACGAGCAGTACTTC. This encodes CASSIYRDRAHEQYF. The whole variable domain, remainder taken from reference TRBV7-9 and TRBJ2-7, is DTGVSQNPRHKITKRGQNVTFRCDPISEHNRLYWYRQTLGQGPEFLTYFQNEAQLEKSRLLSDRFSAERPKGSFSTLEIQRTEQGDSAMYLCASSIYRDRAHEQYFGPGTRLTVT.

This clonotype was detected only a few times. A read error is possible here, since a much larger clone lies one base away. The V and J genes are TRBV3-1 and TRBJ1-1; D gene uncertain. Germline V gene sequence: CDR1 LGHDT, CDR2 YNNKEL (reference sequence). The CDR3 sequence is 13 residues long. The CDR3, as DNA: TGTGCCAACAGCCTCCGTGGTTCTTCTGAAGCTTTCTTT. It codes for CANSLRGSSEAFF. The whole variable domain, remainder taken from reference TRBV3-1 and TRBJ1-1, is DTAVSQTPKYLVTQMGNDKSIKCEQNLGHDTMYWYKQDSKKFLKIMFSYNNKELIINETVPNRFSPKSPDKAHLNLHINSLELGDSAVYFCANSLRGSSEAFFGQGTRLTVV.

This clonotype has at least ten counts. The rearrangement links TRBV11-2 to TRBJ1-2; no firm D call. The CDR3 consists of 14 residues. The V end lost 2 bases, the J end lost 9 bases, and 16 bases lay between the germline ends. CDR1 SGHAT and CDR2 FQNNGV come from the germline V gene. The CDR3 DNA reads as TGTGCCAGCAGCTTAAACCGTCCCGGCGGGAGCTACACCTTC. Protein: CASSLNRPGGSYTF.

The CDR3 loop is CASTAGPRSGANVLTF. CDR3 nucleotides: TGTGCCAGCACCGCAGGGCCTCGCTCTGGGGCCAACGTCCTGACTTTC. The chain has TRBV2 and TRBJ2-6; D is perhaps TRBD1 (5 bases). This CDR3 is 16 amino acids long. Trimming stripped 7 bases from V and 0 bases from J, with 13 bases between. CDR1 SNHLY and CDR2 FYNNEI come from the germline V gene.

This clonotype was seen many times. The chain couples TRBV20-1 to TRBJ1-1, with D maybe TRBD1 (6 bases). The CDR3 extends over 11 amino acids. Germline CDR1 is DFQATT and CDR2 is SNEGSKA (reference sequence). V was clipped by 3 bases and J by 11 bases, with 13 bases between them. The CDR3 region is CSASPGHSAFF. The CDR3 DNA reads TGCAGTGCTAGTCCGGGACATTCGGCTTTCTTT.

This clonotype was seen ten or more times. The gene calls are TRBV6-1 and TRBJ2-5; D not certain. V was pared by 5 bases and J by 5 bases, with 9 bases between. Germline V lookup: CDR1 MNHNS, CDR2 SASEGT. This CDR3 has 12 residues. The CDR3 DNA reads as TGTGCCAGCAGTACCCCCTTGGAGACCCAGTACTTC. It codes for CASSTPLETQYF.

This clonotype was seen repeatedly, ten times or more. This chain joins TRBV3-1 and TRBJ2-1, with 8 bases matching TRBD1. The J segment lost 8 bases and the V segment lost 3 bases, leaving 6 bases of the junction unmatched. The CDR3 sequence is 14 residues long. Germline lookup yields CDR1 LGHDT and CDR2 YNNKEL (reference sequence). The CDR3 protein is CASSQAGQGDEQFF. CDR3 DNA: TGTGCCAGCAGCCAGGCCGGACAGGGCGATGAGCAGTTCTTC.

This clonotype was counted between two and nine times. The chain links TRBV16 to TRBJ1-6, with a tentative D call TRBD1 (5 bases). Trimming cost V 4 bases and J 13 bases, with 14 bases left between them. The CDR3 loop spans 13 amino acids. Germline V CDR1 and CDR2: KGHSY, FQNENV. CDR3 nucleotides: TGTGCCAGCAGCCGTAGGGACCGCTCTCCCCTCCACTTT. This encodes CASSRRDRSPLHF.

This clonotype occurred many times. CDR3 protein: CASSDRNYYGYTF. The CDR3 DNA is TGTGCCAGCAGTGACCGTAACTACTATGGCTACACCTTC. The J gene is TRBJ1-2, the V gene TRBV6-1; D uncertain. V lost 3 bases, J lost 3 bases, and 8 bases lay in between. CDR1 MNHNS and CDR2 SASEGT come from the germline V gene. The CDR3 sequence is 13 residues long.